This is a list of T cell receptor beta chains from one sample in a study of early T cells in non-severe SARS-CoV-2 infection. TCRdb reprocessed the 5' RACE reads via MiXCR and lists one record per CDR3 protein. The profile covers about 97,000 distinct CDR3 sequences, with roughly 9.6% appearing a single time and roughly 4.5% taken by the ten largest. This sample comprised whole blood, obtained at baseline. These receptors originate from an adult who was a healthcare worker with PCR-confirmed SARS-CoV-2 infection or an uninfected control (not recorded which). CDR3s include the opening cysteine and the closing phenylalanine or tryptophan. Fields, in order: J gene, V gene, D gene, clone size, CDR3 protein, CDR3 DNA. A D gene is named only where the DNA matches it firmly. Where a row states a size, it is once, few, many or the class of an expanded clone; other rows omit it.

j_call: TRBJ2-3; v_call: TRBV12-3/TRBV12-4; d_call: .; clone_size: many; cdr3_aa: CASSPTSSPVDTQYF; cdr3_nt: TGTGCCAGCAGTCCGACTTCGTCCCCCGTAGATACGCAGTATTTT
j_call: TRBJ2-7; v_call: TRBV29-1; d_call: .; clone_size: many; cdr3_aa: CSGRTGHSGEQYF; cdr3_nt: TGCAGCGGCCGTACGGGTCACTCGGGCGAGCAGTACTTC
j_call: TRBJ2-7; v_call: TRBV7-6; d_call: .; clone_size: many; cdr3_aa: CASSLAGQTQYF; cdr3_nt: TGTGCCAGCAGCTTAGCGGGTCAGACGCAGTACTTC
j_call: TRBJ2-3; v_call: TRBV6-5; d_call: TRBD2; clone_size: many; cdr3_aa: CASRETSGLTDTQYF; cdr3_nt: TGTGCCAGCAGGGAGACTAGCGGCCTCACAGATACGCAGTATTTT
j_call: TRBJ2-5; v_call: TRBV6-5; d_call: .; clone_size: few; cdr3_aa: CASSYSSSNGRTQYF; cdr3_nt: TGTGCCAGCAGTTACTCTTCGTCTAACGGAAGGACCCAGTACTTC
j_call: TRBJ2-2; v_call: TRBV24-1; d_call: .; clone_size: .; cdr3_aa: CATSGERTGELFF; cdr3_nt: TGTGCCACCAGTGGAGAGAGAACCGGGGAGCTGTTTTTT
j_call: TRBJ2-7; v_call: TRBV20-1; d_call: TRBD1; clone_size: many; cdr3_aa: CSASTGTGSYEQYF; cdr3_nt: TGCAGTGCTTCAACCGGGACAGGGAGTTACGAGCAGTACTTC
j_call: TRBJ1-1; v_call: TRBV19; d_call: .; clone_size: .; cdr3_aa: CASSDSLHTEAFF; cdr3_nt: TGTGCCAGTAGCGACAGCCTCCACACTGAAGCTTTCTTT
j_call: TRBJ2-7; v_call: TRBV2; d_call: TRBD1; clone_size: .; cdr3_aa: CASRTGDRTYEQYF; cdr3_nt: TGTGCCAGCAGGACAGGGGATAGGACCTACGAGCAGTACTTC
j_call: TRBJ2-5; v_call: TRBV9; d_call: .; clone_size: few; cdr3_aa: CASSVWGYGTQYF; cdr3_nt: TGTGCCAGCAGCGTTTGGGGATACGGGACCCAGTACTTC
j_call: TRBJ2-3; v_call: TRBV18; d_call: .; clone_size: .; cdr3_aa: CASSPAKGTDTQYF; cdr3_nt: TGTGCCAGCTCGCCGGCCAAAGGGACAGATACGCAGTATTTT
j_call: TRBJ2-2; v_call: TRBV19; d_call: TRBD2; clone_size: .; cdr3_aa: CASSSTSGATGELFF; cdr3_nt: TGTGCCAGTAGTTCCACTAGCGGGGCCACCGGGGAGCTGTTTTTT
j_call: TRBJ2-3; v_call: TRBV2; d_call: .; clone_size: many; cdr3_aa: CASSGRLVSTDTQYF; cdr3_nt: TGTGCCAGCAGTGGTCGACTAGTAAGCACAGATACGCAGTATTTT
j_call: TRBJ2-3; v_call: TRBV20-1; d_call: .; clone_size: few; cdr3_aa: CSAPGQGIDTQYF; cdr3_nt: TGCAGTGCCCCCGGTCAGGGAATCGATACGCAGTATTTT
j_call: TRBJ1-1; v_call: TRBV2; d_call: .; clone_size: .; cdr3_aa: CASRLEGENTEAFF; cdr3_nt: TGTGCCAGCAGGCTCGAGGGGGAGAACACTGAAGCTTTCTTT
j_call: TRBJ2-3; v_call: TRBV6-6; d_call: .; clone_size: few; cdr3_aa: CASSYRLVGAPPSTDTQYF; cdr3_nt: TGTGCCAGCAGTTACCGGCTAGTGGGAGCTCCGCCTAGCACAGATACGCAGTATTTT
j_call: TRBJ1-6; v_call: TRBV30; d_call: TRBD1; clone_size: few; cdr3_aa: CATPTLGQPNSPLHF; cdr3_nt: TGTGCCACCCCGACGTTGGGACAGCCAAATTCACCCCTCCACTTT
j_call: TRBJ2-3; v_call: TRBV29-1; d_call: TRBD2; clone_size: .; cdr3_aa: CSALPTSGNTDTQYF; cdr3_nt: TGCAGCGCCCTCCCGACTAGCGGAAACACAGATACGCAGTATTTT
j_call: TRBJ1-1; v_call: TRBV11-2; d_call: TRBD1; clone_size: .; cdr3_aa: CASGGQGGTEAFF; cdr3_nt: TGTGCCAGCGGAGGACAGGGGGGGACTGAAGCTTTCTTT
j_call: TRBJ2-7; v_call: TRBV20-1; d_call: TRBD1; clone_size: few; cdr3_aa: CSAKQGASYEQYF; cdr3_nt: TGCAGTGCCAAACAGGGGGCGTCCTACGAGCAGTACTTC
j_call: TRBJ2-1; v_call: TRBV5-1; d_call: .; clone_size: many; cdr3_aa: CASSLEGDGYNEQFF; cdr3_nt: TGCGCCAGCAGCTTGGAAGGGGATGGATACAATGAGCAGTTCTTC
j_call: TRBJ1-3; v_call: TRBV7-9; d_call: .; clone_size: few; cdr3_aa: CASSTLTGVGWNTIYF; cdr3_nt: TGTGCCAGCAGCACTCTGACAGGTGTTGGTTGGAACACCATATATTTT
j_call: TRBJ2-3; v_call: TRBV7-3; d_call: TRBD2; clone_size: .; cdr3_aa: CASSQTSGFTDTQYF; cdr3_nt: TGTGCCAGCAGCCAGACTAGCGGGTTCACAGATACGCAGTATTTT
j_call: TRBJ1-3; v_call: TRBV10-2; d_call: .; clone_size: .; cdr3_aa: CATRQGAGNTIYF; cdr3_nt: TGCGCCACCCGACAAGGGGCTGGAAACACCATATATTTT
j_call: TRBJ2-3; v_call: TRBV5-1; d_call: .; clone_size: few; cdr3_aa: CASSFEQITDTQYF; cdr3_nt: TGCGCCAGCAGCTTCGAACAGATCACAGATACGCAGTATTTT
j_call: TRBJ1-6; v_call: TRBV29-1; d_call: TRBD1; clone_size: many; cdr3_aa: CSASQGAASPLHF; cdr3_nt: TGCAGCGCCTCACAGGGGGCGGCTTCACCCCTCCACTTT
j_call: TRBJ2-7; v_call: TRBV19; d_call: TRBD1; clone_size: few; cdr3_aa: CASSISLGTAFKQYF; cdr3_nt: TGTGCCAGTAGTATAAGCTTGGGGACAGCTTTCAAGCAGTACTTC
j_call: TRBJ2-3; v_call: TRBV6-1; d_call: TRBD1; clone_size: few; cdr3_aa: CASSVNRGPDTQYF; cdr3_nt: TGTGCCAGCAGTGTTAACAGGGGCCCAGATACGCAGTATTTT
j_call: TRBJ2-5; v_call: TRBV7-9; d_call: .; clone_size: .; cdr3_aa: CASSSTPEAETQYF; cdr3_nt: TGTGCCAGCAGTTCCACCCCCGAAGCAGAGACCCAGTACTTC
j_call: TRBJ1-3; v_call: TRBV5-1; d_call: TRBD1; clone_size: .; cdr3_aa: CASSPGTGGTYSGNTIYF; cdr3_nt: TGCGCCAGCAGCCCTGGGACAGGGGGAACCTACTCTGGAAACACCATATATTTT
j_call: TRBJ1-2; v_call: TRBV29-1; d_call: TRBD1; clone_size: .; cdr3_aa: CSVGQGYGYTF; cdr3_nt: TGCAGCGTCGGACAGGGCTATGGCTACACCTTC
j_call: TRBJ2-3; v_call: TRBV4-3; d_call: .; clone_size: few; cdr3_aa: CASSQTASGTDTQYF; cdr3_nt: TGCGCCAGCAGCCAGACGGCCAGCGGCACAGATACGCAGTATTTT
j_call: TRBJ2-7; v_call: TRBV7-2; d_call: .; clone_size: .; cdr3_aa: CASSLEGRREQYF; cdr3_nt: TGTGCCAGCAGCTTAGAAGGACGCAGGGAGCAGTACTTC
j_call: TRBJ2-1; v_call: TRBV24-1; d_call: .; clone_size: few; cdr3_aa: CATSSGNNEQFF; cdr3_nt: TGTGCCACCAGTTCAGGGAACAATGAGCAGTTCTTC
j_call: TRBJ2-2; v_call: TRBV6-2/TRBV6-3; d_call: TRBD2; clone_size: .; cdr3_aa: CASIERGANTGELFF; cdr3_nt: TGTGCCAGCATTGAGCGGGGTGCGAACACCGGGGAGCTGTTTTTT
j_call: TRBJ2-1; v_call: TRBV9; d_call: TRBD2; clone_size: many; cdr3_aa: CASSVLLAGDNEQFF; cdr3_nt: TGTGCCAGCAGCGTCTTACTAGCGGGAGACAATGAGCAGTTCTTC
j_call: TRBJ2-1; v_call: TRBV20-1; d_call: TRBD2; clone_size: few; cdr3_aa: CSASGTSGGVISYNEQFF; cdr3_nt: TGCAGTGCTAGCGGGACTAGCGGGGGGGTCATCTCCTACAATGAGCAGTTCTTC
j_call: TRBJ2-3; v_call: TRBV7-2; d_call: .; clone_size: .; cdr3_aa: CASSQVVTDTQYF; cdr3_nt: TGTGCCAGCAGCCAAGTGGTTACGGATACGCAGTATTTT
j_call: TRBJ2-2; v_call: TRBV29-1; d_call: TRBD1; clone_size: .; cdr3_aa: CSIPGGIAGELFF; cdr3_nt: TGCAGCATACCAGGGGGCATTGCCGGGGAGCTGTTTTTT
j_call: TRBJ1-2; v_call: TRBV12-3/TRBV12-4; d_call: .; clone_size: few; cdr3_aa: CASSFGRRTNYGYTF; cdr3_nt: TGTGCCAGCAGTTTCGGTCGCAGAACTAACTATGGCTACACCTTC
j_call: TRBJ2-4; v_call: TRBV24-1; d_call: .; clone_size: many; cdr3_aa: CATSEADGKNIQYF; cdr3_nt: TGTGCCACCAGTGAAGCGGACGGTAAAAACATTCAGTACTTC
j_call: TRBJ2-7; v_call: TRBV10-3; d_call: TRBD1; clone_size: many; cdr3_aa: CAIRTGTGASYEQYF; cdr3_nt: TGTGCCATCAGGACCGGGACAGGGGCTTCCTACGAGCAGTACTTC
j_call: TRBJ2-3; v_call: TRBV5-1; d_call: .; clone_size: few; cdr3_aa: CASSLEPASASSTDTQYF; cdr3_nt: TGCGCCAGCAGCTTGGAACCAGCGTCGGCTTCTAGCACAGATACGCAGTATTTT
j_call: TRBJ1-2; v_call: TRBV7-2; d_call: .; clone_size: many; cdr3_aa: CASSPGPGYGYTF; cdr3_nt: TGTGCCAGCAGCCCAGGGCCCGGCTATGGCTACACCTTC
j_call: TRBJ2-1; v_call: TRBV6-6; d_call: .; clone_size: .; cdr3_aa: CASSYGSGNEQFF; cdr3_nt: TGTGCCAGCAGTTACGGGAGCGGGAATGAGCAGTTCTTC
j_call: TRBJ2-7; v_call: TRBV19; d_call: TRBD1; clone_size: many; cdr3_aa: CASSIRQGALDEQYF; cdr3_nt: TGTGCCAGTAGTATTCGACAGGGGGCCCTGGACGAGCAGTACTTC
j_call: TRBJ2-1; v_call: TRBV23-1; d_call: TRBD1; clone_size: .; cdr3_aa: CASSAGTGGFMREQFF; cdr3_nt: TGCGCCAGCAGCGCTGGGACAGGGGGCTTTATGCGAGAGCAGTTCTTC
j_call: TRBJ2-7; v_call: TRBV13; d_call: TRBD1; clone_size: few; cdr3_aa: CASSLEPGTGFSYEQYF; cdr3_nt: TGTGCCAGCAGCTTAGAGCCTGGGACAGGGTTCTCCTACGAGCAGTACTTC
j_call: TRBJ1-2; v_call: TRBV20-1; d_call: .; clone_size: many; cdr3_aa: CSAVLDPPTRGYTF; cdr3_nt: TGCAGTGCTGTGCTTGACCCTCCGACAAGGGGCTACACCTTC
j_call: TRBJ2-2; v_call: TRBV7-3; d_call: .; clone_size: many; cdr3_aa: CASSPLLGRDGTGELFF; cdr3_nt: TGTGCCAGCAGCCCCCTCCTGGGCAGGGATGGCACCGGGGAGCTGTTTTTT
j_call: TRBJ2-7; v_call: TRBV5-1; d_call: .; clone_size: few; cdr3_aa: CASSLEGEQYF; cdr3_nt: TGCGCCAGCAGCTTGGAGGGGGAGCAGTACTTC
j_call: TRBJ2-3; v_call: TRBV24-1; d_call: .; clone_size: few; cdr3_aa: CATSDGSDTQYF; cdr3_nt: TGTGCCACCAGTGACGGATCAGATACGCAGTATTTT
j_call: TRBJ2-7; v_call: TRBV21-1; d_call: .; clone_size: many; cdr3_aa: CASSAPYEQYF; cdr3_nt: TGTGCCAGCAGCGCACCCTACGAGCAGTACTTC
j_call: TRBJ1-2; v_call: TRBV11-2; d_call: .; clone_size: few; cdr3_aa: CASSRQGRDGYTF; cdr3_nt: TGTGCCAGCAGCCGTCAGGGGCGAGATGGCTACACCTTC
j_call: TRBJ2-7; v_call: TRBV5-1; d_call: .; clone_size: few; cdr3_aa: CASRRTSSLDEQYF; cdr3_nt: TGCGCCAGCCGCAGGACAAGCTCTCTGGACGAGCAGTACTTC
j_call: TRBJ2-7; v_call: TRBV6-5; d_call: TRBD1; clone_size: many; cdr3_aa: CASSYSRQGIDEQYF; cdr3_nt: TGTGCCAGCAGTTACTCGAGACAGGGGATTGACGAGCAGTACTTC
j_call: TRBJ2-5; v_call: TRBV27; d_call: .; clone_size: .; cdr3_aa: CASSPNPWGRETQYF; cdr3_nt: TGTGCCAGCAGTCCCAACCCCTGGGGGCGAGAGACCCAGTACTTC